This entry features one T cell receptor beta chain sequence. The antigen remains undetermined. This entry is derived from a study of blood T cells in healthy people across ages. Whole-study results and caveats: A roughly linear age-dependent decrease characterized TCR beta diversity per million T cells.

Combining a sample-barcoded 5' primer with a J-beta primer mix, a second PCR ran for roughly 6 to 12 cycles. MiXCR, run by TCRdb on the 5' RACE reads, gives a single entry per CDR3 protein. The sample has 600,000 to 1,000,000 distinct CDR3 sequences, about three fifths seen once. Germline V gives CDR1 MNHEY, CDR2 SMNVEV (reference sequence). Trimming pared 0 bases from V and 1 base from J, leaving 9 bases between. The CDR3 is made up of 15 amino acids. The chain couples TRBV27 to TRBJ1-1; D perhaps matches TRBD1 (5 bases). The clonotype originates from a young man in good health. Sequencing was carried out using blood. DNA of the CDR3: TGTGCCAGCAGTTTATCGGGGGGAGGGAACACTGAAGCTTTCTTT. Its translation is CASSLSGGGNTEAFF.